This is a list of T cell receptor beta chains from one sample in a study of OX40 agonist ivuxolimab in advanced cancers. Using immunoSEQ multiplex PCR, the repertoire was profiled, and TCRdb retains in-frame clones only, with some absent. In the table there are some 83,000 clones, approximately 90% of which are singletons. The sequencing here drew on CD4+ or CD8+ T cells sorted from blood, taken in a trial of the OX40 agonist ivuxolimab. Every receptor here comes from an adult with an advanced solid tumor such as melanoma, head and neck, liver or kidney cancer. CDR3s include the opening cysteine and the closing phenylalanine or tryptophan. A D gene is named only where the DNA matches it firmly. The listing skips clone size in some rows; elsewhere it reads once, few, many or a size class.

NA | TRBJ2-1 | NA | TRBV7-2 | CASSLARGFTGNEQFF | TGTGCCAGCAGCTTAGCGAGAGGGTTTACGGGCAATGAGCAGTTCTTC
NA | TRBJ1-5 | NA | TRBV19 | CASSISRGNQPQHF | TGTGCCAGTAGTATATCGAGAGGCAATCAGCCCCAGCATTTT
NA | TRBJ2-1 | NA | TRBV7-2 | CASSPGPGDEQFF | TGTGCCAGCAGCCCTGGACCAGGCGATGAGCAGTTCTTC
few | TRBJ2-3 | TRBD1 | TRBV5-6 | CASTSWDRRTDTQYF | TGTGCCAGCACCTCTTGGGACAGGCGCACAGATACGCAGTATTTT
NA | TRBJ2-3 | NA | TRBV7-3 | CASSVNSADTQYF | TGTGCCAGCAGCGTAAATTCCGCAGATACGCAGTATTTT
NA | TRBJ2-1 | NA | TRBV18 | CASSSGPSSYNEQFF | TGTGCCAGCTCATCCGGGCCGAGCTCCTACAATGAGCAGTTCTTC
NA | TRBJ1-5 | NA | TRBV28 | CASSLYRQPQHF | TGTGCCAGCAGTTTATATCGTCAGCCCCAGCATTTT
NA | TRBJ2-1 | NA | TRBV7-8 | CASRYTGWSTYNEQFF | TGTGCCAGCAGATATACAGGGTGGTCAACCTACAATGAGCAGTTCTTC
NA | TRBJ1-4 | NA | TRBV7-8 | CASSSAGGFYNEKLFF | TGTGCCAGCAGCTCGGCGGGGGGGTTTTACAATGAAAAACTGTTTTTT
NA | TRBJ2-7 | NA | TRBV7-2 | CASSFQGSSYEQYF | TGTGCCAGCAGCTTTCAGGGCTCCTCCTACGAGCAGTACTTC
NA | TRBJ1-3 | TRBD1 | TRBV2 | CATRGTGVENTIYF | TGTGCCACCAGAGGGACAGGGGTCGAAAACACCATATATTTT
NA | TRBJ2-7 | NA | TRBV29-1 | CSVAGQTQYEQYF | TGCAGCGTTGCTGGTCAGACACAATACGAGCAGTACTTC
NA | TRBJ1-6 | TRBD1 | TRBV11-2 | CASSATRDRPLHF | TGTGCCAGCAGCGCGACCCGGGACAGACCCCTCCACTTT
NA | TRBJ2-1 | TRBD2 | TRBV18 | CASSPPLAGGAGSYNEQFF | TGTGCCAGCTCACCACCGTTGGCGGGAGGGGCCGGGTCCTACAATGAGCAGTTCTTC
NA | TRBJ2-7 | NA | TRBV7-8 | CASSTRSVGAQQYF | TGTGCCAGCAGCACAAGGTCTGTGGGGGCGCAACAGTACTTC
NA | TRBJ1-5 | TRBD1 | TRBV2 | CASRPTGNSNQPQHF | TGTGCCAGCAGGCCGACAGGGAACAGCAATCAGCCCCAGCATTTT
NA | TRBJ1-1 | TRBD1 | TRBV7-3 | CASSLGTGVTEAFF | TGTGCCAGCAGCCTCGGGACAGGGGTCACTGAAGCTTTCTTT
NA | TRBJ2-7 | NA | TRBV5-6 | CASSLRPIGSYEQYF | TGTGCCAGCAGCTTGCGGCCGATAGGATCCTACGAGCAGTACTTC
NA | TRBJ2-1 | TRBD2 | TRBV19 | CASSTGGGFYNEQFF | TGTGCCAGTAGTACGGGAGGGGGGTTCTACAATGAGCAGTTCTTC
once | TRBJ2-7 | NA | TRBV7-6 | CASSAQPGPESEQYF | TGTGCCAGCAGCGCCCAACCGGGACCCGAGTCAGAGCAGTACTTC
NA | TRBJ2-1 | TRBD1 | TRBV11-1 | CASSRTGGPYNEQFF | TGTGCCAGCAGCAGGACAGGGGGACCCTACAATGAGCAGTTCTTC
NA | TRBJ2-3 | NA | TRBV5-5 | CASSVQGERDTQYF | TGTGCCAGCAGCGTACAGGGTGAAAGAGATACGCAGTATTTT
NA | TRBJ1-5 | NA | TRBV5-1 | CASREQGGEDQPQHF | TGCGCCAGCAGGGAACAGGGAGGAGAGGATCAGCCCCAGCATTTT
NA | TRBJ2-1 | TRBD2 | TRBV9 | CASSPSGRAADEQFF | TGTGCCAGCAGCCCCAGCGGGAGGGCCGCGGATGAGCAGTTCTTC
NA | TRBJ2-7 | TRBD1 | TRBV5-1 | CASSLDREHYEQYF | TGCGCCAGCAGCTTAGACAGGGAACACTACGAGCAGTACTTC
NA | TRBJ1-1 | NA | TRBV6-6 | CASSYGTMNTEAFF | TGTGCCAGCAGTTACGGGACAATGAACACTGAAGCTTTCTTT
NA | TRBJ2-7 | NA | TRBV15 | CATSRVLAGQIYEQYF | TGTGCCACCAGCAGAGTTTTAGCGGGACAGATATACGAGCAGTACTTC
few | TRBJ2-3 | NA | TRBV5-6 | CASSLAGSPITDTQYF | TGTGCCAGCAGCTTGGCCGGGAGCCCTATCACAGATACGCAGTATTTT
NA | TRBJ2-1 | TRBD1 | TRBV28 | CASSLSGTGGREQFF | TGTGCCAGCAGTTTGTCCGGGACAGGGGGCAGGGAGCAGTTCTTC
NA | TRBJ2-3 | NA | TRBV5-5 | CASSLDRPSTDTQYF | TGTGCCAGCAGCTTGGACAGACCCTCCACAGATACGCAGTATTTT
NA | TRBJ2-3 | TRBD2 | TRBV7-2 | CASSLGGSGRVDTQYF | TGTGCCAGCAGCTTAGGAGGGAGCGGGAGAGTGGATACGCAGTATTTT
NA | TRBJ2-5 | NA | TRBV7-7 | CASSPIGVGTQYF | TGTGCTAGCAGCCCAATCGGGGTCGGGACCCAGTACTTC
NA | TRBJ1-2 | NA | TRBV7-2 | CASSPAPGTRYGYTF | TGTGCCAGCAGCCCCGCGCCCGGGACACGCTATGGCTACACCTTC
NA | TRBJ1-5 | TRBD1 | TRBV18 | CASSPGQGNQPQHF | TGTGCCAGCTCACCCGGACAGGGGAACCAGCCCCAGCATTTT
NA | TRBJ1-2 | NA | TRBV4-1 | CASSQDAGAGYGYTF | TGCGCCAGCAGCCAAGATGCGGGGGCCGGGTATGGCTACACCTTC
NA | TRBJ2-1 | TRBD2 | TRBV7-2 | CASSLGTSDYNEQFF | TGTGCCAGCAGCTTAGGTACTAGCGATTACAATGAGCAGTTCTTC
NA | TRBJ2-7 | TRBD1 | TRBV5-5 | CASSAPGTGVREQYF | TGTGCCAGCAGCGCCCCTGGGACAGGTGTTCGGGAGCAGTACTTC
NA | TRBJ2-5 | NA | TRBV18 | CASSPQSEETQYF | TGTGCCAGCTCCCCCCAGAGTGAAGAGACCCAGTACTTC
NA | TRBJ2-3 | NA | TRBV15 | CATSPRRAQGTDTQYF | TGTGCCACCAGCCCCAGGAGAGCACAGGGCACAGATACGCAGTATTTT
NA | TRBJ2-3 | TRBD2 | TRBV28 | CASASGSTDTQYF | TGTGCCAGCGCTAGCGGGAGTACAGATACGCAGTATTTT
NA | TRBJ2-3 | NA | TRBV28 | CASSFGLVADTQYF | TGTGCCAGCAGTTTCGGCCTAGTGGCAGATACGCAGTATTTT
NA | TRBJ1-4 | TRBD1 | TRBV18 | CASSPELGQGWNEKLFF | TGTGCCAGCTCACCCGAACTAGGACAGGGGTGGAATGAAAAACTGTTTTTT
NA | TRBJ1-1 | NA | TRBV6-5 | CASSYSVSRSEAFF | TGTGCCAGCAGTTACTCGGTGTCGAGGTCTGAAGCTTTCTTT
once | TRBJ2-5 | NA | TRBV28 | CASRTAGETQYF | TGTGCCAGCAGAACCGCTGGGGAGACCCAGTACTTC
NA | TRBJ2-7 | NA | TRBV13 | CASSSPFRTYEQYF | TGTGCCAGCAGCTCCCCATTTCGCACCTACGAGCAGTACTTC
NA | TRBJ1-5 | NA | TRBV7-2 | CASSPAGSNQPQHF | TGTGCCAGCAGCCCCGCAGGGAGCAATCAGCCCCAGCATTTT
NA | TRBJ2-3 | NA | TRBV18 | CASSTGTDTQYF | TGTGCCAGCTCGACGGGTACAGATACGCAGTATTTT
NA | TRBJ2-3 | TRBD2 | TRBV11-2 | CASSPRGQGGVAGGVQYF | TGTGCCAGCAGCCCCCGGGGGCAGGGAGGGGTAGCGGGAGGGGTGCAGTATTTT
NA | TRBJ2-7 | NA | TRBV6-1 | CASREGVSYEQYF | TGTGCCAGCAGGGAAGGCGTCTCCTACGAGCAGTACTTC
once | TRBJ1-1 | NA | TRBV7-2 | CASSLRSDRLNTEAFF | TGTGCCAGCAGCTTACGGTCCGACAGACTTAACACTGAAGCTTTCTTT
NA | TRBJ2-3 | NA | TRBV5-1 | CASRALQGRTSTDTQYF | TGCGCCAGCCGAGCTTTGCAGGGGAGGACTAGCACAGATACGCAGTATTTT
NA | TRBJ2-7 | TRBD1 | TRBV2 | CARGGTGPYEQYF | TGTGCCAGGGGCGGGACAGGGCCGTACGAGCAGTACTTC
NA | TRBJ2-3 | TRBD2 | TRBV4-3 | CASSQDLAGATDTQYF | TGCGCCAGCAGCCAAGATTTGGCGGGAGCCACAGATACGCAGTATTTT